The entry below gives a single T cell receptor (beta chain) sequence along with its context. The assay was immunoSEQ multiplex PCR, and TCRdb's table has in-frame clones only and misses some. The data show 55,000 to 70,000 clones, roughly 80% seen once. This sample was included in a study of blood T cell repertoires in COVID-19. Looking at the study overall: From the United States, Italy and Spain came samples of acute and convalescent COVID-19.

The CDR3 runs to 14 residues. Germline V CDR1 and CDR2: LGHNT, FRNRAP. V trimming: 8 bases; J trimming: 7 bases; junction bases outside the gene matches: 9. The material sequenced was peripheral blood. V gene TRBV12-5 combines with J gene TRBJ1-2; the match to TRBD1 covers 11 bases. The receptor was isolated from a woman older than 75 with acute or convalescent COVID-19. The CDR3 region has the DNA TGTGCTAGTCCCCCGGGACAGGGGGAGTCTGGCTACACCTTC. This sequence encodes CASPPGQGESGYTF.